This TCR beta chain was sequenced in a study of OX40 agonist ivuxolimab in advanced cancers. Study-wide points: Fewer expanded clones were found on average in CD4+ than in CD8+ T cells.

With respect to this clone: Its specificity is not known.

The V gene end was trimmed by 4 bases and the J gene end by 6 bases; junction bases not matched to a gene: 3. The CDR3 runs 14 residues. Germline V lookup: CDR1 MNHEY, CDR2 SVGAGI. Systemic immunosuppression or a history of autoimmune disease excluded patients. Blood got drawn at baseline, again on cycle 4 day 1, and then on cycle 7 day 1. Sequencing was performed with immunoSEQ multiplex PCR; in TCRdb, only in-frame clones are kept and a portion is missing. This sample has some 81,000 clones, with roughly 84% found just once. Specimen: CD4+ or CD8+ T cells sorted from blood, collected in a trial of the OX40 agonist ivuxolimab. The V and J genes are TRBV6-5 and TRBJ1-5; 10 nucleotides line up with TRBD1. The sequence was obtained from an adult with an advanced solid tumor such as melanoma, head and neck, liver or kidney cancer. CDR3 amino acids: CASSSTGGGQPQHF. The DNA for the CDR3 is TGTGCCAGCAGTTCGACAGGGGGCGGTCAGCCCCAGCATTTT.